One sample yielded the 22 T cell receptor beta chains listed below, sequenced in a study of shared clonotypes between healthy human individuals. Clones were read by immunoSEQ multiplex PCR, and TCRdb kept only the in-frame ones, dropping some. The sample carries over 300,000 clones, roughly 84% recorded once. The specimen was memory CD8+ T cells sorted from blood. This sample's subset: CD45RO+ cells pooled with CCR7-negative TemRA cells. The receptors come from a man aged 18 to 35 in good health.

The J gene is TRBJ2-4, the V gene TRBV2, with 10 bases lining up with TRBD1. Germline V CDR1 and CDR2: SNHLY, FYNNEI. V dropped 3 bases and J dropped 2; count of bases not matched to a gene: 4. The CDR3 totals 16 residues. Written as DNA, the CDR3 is TGTGCCAGCAGTGAGGGGACAGGGGCAACCAAAAACATTCAGTACTTC. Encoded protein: CASSEGTGATKNIQYF.

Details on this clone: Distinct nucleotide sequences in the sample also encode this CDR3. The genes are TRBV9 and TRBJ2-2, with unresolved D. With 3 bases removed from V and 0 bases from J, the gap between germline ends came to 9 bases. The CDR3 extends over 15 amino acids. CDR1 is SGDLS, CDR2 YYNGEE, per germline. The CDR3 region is CASSALASNTGELFF. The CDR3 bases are TGTGCCAGCAGCGCCCTGGCTTCGAACACCGGGGAGCTGTTTTTT.

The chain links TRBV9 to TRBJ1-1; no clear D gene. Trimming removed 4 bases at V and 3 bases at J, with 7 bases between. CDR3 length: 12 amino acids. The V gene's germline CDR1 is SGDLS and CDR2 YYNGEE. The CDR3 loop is CASSPPDTEAFF. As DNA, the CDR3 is TGTGCCAGCAGCCCCCCGGACACTGAAGCTTTCTTT.

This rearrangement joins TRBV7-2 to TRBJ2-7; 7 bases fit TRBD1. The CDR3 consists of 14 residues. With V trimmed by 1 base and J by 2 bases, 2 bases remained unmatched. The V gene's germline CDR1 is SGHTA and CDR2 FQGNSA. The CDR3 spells CASSLVGTAYEQYF. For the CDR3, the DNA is TGTGCCAGCAGCTTAGTGGGGACAGCCTACGAGCAGTACTTC. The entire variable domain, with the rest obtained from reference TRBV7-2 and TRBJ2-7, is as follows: GAGVSQSPSNKVTEKGKDVELRCDPISGHTALYWYRQSLGQGLEFLIYFQGNSAPDKSGLPSDRFSAERTGGSVSTLTIQRTQQEDSAVYLCASSLVGTAYEQYFGPGTRLTVT.

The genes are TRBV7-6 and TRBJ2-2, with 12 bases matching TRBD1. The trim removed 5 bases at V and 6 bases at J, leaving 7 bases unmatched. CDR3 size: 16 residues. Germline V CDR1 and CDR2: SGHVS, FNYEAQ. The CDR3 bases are TGTGCCAGCAGCGGAGGGACAGGGGGCGGCTCCGGGGAGCTGTTTTTT. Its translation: CASSGGTGGGSGELFF. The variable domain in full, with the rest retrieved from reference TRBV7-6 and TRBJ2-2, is GAGVSQSPRYKVTKRGQDVALRCDPISGHVSLYWYRQALGQGPEFLTYFNYEAQQDKSGLPNDRFSAERPEGSISTLTIQRTEQRDSAMYRCASSGGTGGGSGELFFGEGSRLTVL.

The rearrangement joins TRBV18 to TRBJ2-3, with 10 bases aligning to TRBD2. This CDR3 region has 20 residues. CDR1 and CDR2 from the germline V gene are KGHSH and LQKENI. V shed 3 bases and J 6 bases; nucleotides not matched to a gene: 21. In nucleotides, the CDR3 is TGTGCCAGCTCACCTTTCCAGTTCCCTAGCGGGGGTACGGTTCGGGATACGCAGTATTTT. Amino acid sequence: CASSPFQFPSGGTVRDTQYF. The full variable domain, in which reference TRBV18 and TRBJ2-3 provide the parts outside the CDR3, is NAGVMQNPRHLVRRRGQEARLRCSPMKGHSHVYWYRQLPEEGLKFMVYLQKENIIDESGMPKERFSAEFPKEGPSILRIQQVVRGDSAAYFCASSPFQFPSGGTVRDTQYFGPGTRLTVL.

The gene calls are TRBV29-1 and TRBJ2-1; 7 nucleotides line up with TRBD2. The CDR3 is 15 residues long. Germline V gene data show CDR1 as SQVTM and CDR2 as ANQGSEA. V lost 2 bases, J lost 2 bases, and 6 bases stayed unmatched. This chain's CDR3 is CSVEYSSGTYNEQFF. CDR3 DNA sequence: TGCAGCGTTGAATATTCGAGCGGGACCTACAATGAGCAGTTCTTC.

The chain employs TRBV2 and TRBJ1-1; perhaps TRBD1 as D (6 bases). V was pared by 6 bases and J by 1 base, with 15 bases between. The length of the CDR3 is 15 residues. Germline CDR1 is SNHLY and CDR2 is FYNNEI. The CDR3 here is CASRGATGPNTEAFF. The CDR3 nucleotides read TGTGCCAGCAGGGGGGCGACAGGACCGAACACTGAAGCTTTCTTT.

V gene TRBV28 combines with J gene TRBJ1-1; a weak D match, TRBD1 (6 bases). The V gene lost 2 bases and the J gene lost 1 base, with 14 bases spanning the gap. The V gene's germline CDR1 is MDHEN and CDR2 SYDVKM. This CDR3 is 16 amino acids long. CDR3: CASSLRGGGENTEAFF. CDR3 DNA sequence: TGTGCCAGCAGTTTAAGAGGAGGGGGAGAGAACACTGAAGCTTTCTTT.

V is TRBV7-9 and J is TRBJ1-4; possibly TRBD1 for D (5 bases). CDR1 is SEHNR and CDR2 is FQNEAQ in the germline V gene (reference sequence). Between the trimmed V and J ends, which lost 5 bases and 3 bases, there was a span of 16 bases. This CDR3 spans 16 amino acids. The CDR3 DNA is TGTGCCAGCAGCGGTGAGCAGGGATTAGCTAATGAAAAACTGTTTTTT. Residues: CASSGEQGLANEKLFF.

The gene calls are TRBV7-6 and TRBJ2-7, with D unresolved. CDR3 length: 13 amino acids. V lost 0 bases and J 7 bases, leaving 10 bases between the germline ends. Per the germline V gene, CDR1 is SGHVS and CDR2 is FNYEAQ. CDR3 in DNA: TGTGCCAGCAGCTTAGCGGAAGGCATGGAGCAGTACTTC. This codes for CASSLAEGMEQYF.

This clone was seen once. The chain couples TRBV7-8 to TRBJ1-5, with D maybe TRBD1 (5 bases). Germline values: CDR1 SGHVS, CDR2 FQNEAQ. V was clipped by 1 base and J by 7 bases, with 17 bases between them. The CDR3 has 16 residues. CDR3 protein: CASSLGGTGWGQPQHF. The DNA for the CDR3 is TGTGCCAGCAGCTTAGGTGGAACAGGTTGGGGGCAGCCCCAGCATTTT.

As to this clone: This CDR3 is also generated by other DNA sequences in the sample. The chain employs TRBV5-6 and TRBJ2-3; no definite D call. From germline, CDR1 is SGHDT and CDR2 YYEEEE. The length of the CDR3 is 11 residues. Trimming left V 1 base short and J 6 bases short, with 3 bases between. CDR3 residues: CASSLRDTQYF. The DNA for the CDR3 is TGTGCCAGCAGCTTGCGGGATACGCAGTATTTT.

CDR3 sequence reads: CASSLGTSGITDTQYF. The CDR3 bases are TGTGCCAGCAGCTTAGGGACTAGCGGGATAACAGATACGCAGTATTTT. The chain uses TRBV7-8 and TRBJ2-3; 12 nucleotides agree with TRBD2. In germline, CDR1 is SGHVS, CDR2 FQNEAQ. The CDR3 length is 16 residues. V lost 1 base, J lost 3 bases, and 2 bases stayed unmatched.

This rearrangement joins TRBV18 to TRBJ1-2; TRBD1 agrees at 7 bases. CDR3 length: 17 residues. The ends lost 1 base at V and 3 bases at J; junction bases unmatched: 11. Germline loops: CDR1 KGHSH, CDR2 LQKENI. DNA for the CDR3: TGTGCCAGCTCACCACTACAACCCCGAGACAGGGACTATGGCTACACCTTC. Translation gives CASSPLQPRDRDYGYTF.

In nucleotides, the CDR3 is TGTGCCAGCAGCTCCGCGGGCGCATTCGAGCAGTACTTC. Translation gives CASSSAGAFEQYF. V is TRBV7-6 and J is TRBJ2-7; a possible D gene is TRBD2 (5 bases). The germline gives CDR1 SGHVS, CDR2 FNYEAQ. There are 13 residues in the CDR3. V dropped 4 bases and J dropped 6 bases, with 13 bases sitting between them.

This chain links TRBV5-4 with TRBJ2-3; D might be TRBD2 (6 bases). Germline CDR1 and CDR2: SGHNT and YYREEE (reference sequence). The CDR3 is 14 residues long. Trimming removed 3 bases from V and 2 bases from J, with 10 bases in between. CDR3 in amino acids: CASSSGTYTDTQYF. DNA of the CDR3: TGTGCCAGCAGCTCGGGGACTTACACAGATACGCAGTATTTT.

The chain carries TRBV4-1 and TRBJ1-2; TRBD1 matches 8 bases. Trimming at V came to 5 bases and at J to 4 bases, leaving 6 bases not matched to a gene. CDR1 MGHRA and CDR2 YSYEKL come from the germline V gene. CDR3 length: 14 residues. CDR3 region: CASSSQGAGYGYTF. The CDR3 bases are TGCGCCAGCAGCAGTCAGGGGGCTGGCTATGGCTACACCTTC.

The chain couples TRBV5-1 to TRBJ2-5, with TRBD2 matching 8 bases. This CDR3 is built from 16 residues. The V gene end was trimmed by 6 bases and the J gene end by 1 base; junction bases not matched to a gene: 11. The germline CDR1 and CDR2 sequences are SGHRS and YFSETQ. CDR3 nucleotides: TGCGCCAGCACCCCCCAACTAGCGGAGGCCCAAGAGACCCAGTACTTC. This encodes CASTPQLAEAQETQYF.

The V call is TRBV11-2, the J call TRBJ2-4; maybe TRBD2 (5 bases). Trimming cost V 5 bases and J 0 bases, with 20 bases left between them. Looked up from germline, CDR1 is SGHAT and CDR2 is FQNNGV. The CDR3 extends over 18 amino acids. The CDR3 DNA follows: TGTGCCAGCAGCCCCGGCAGAGGGAATCTTCTAGCCAAAAACATTCAGTACTTC. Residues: CASSPGRGNLLAKNIQYF.

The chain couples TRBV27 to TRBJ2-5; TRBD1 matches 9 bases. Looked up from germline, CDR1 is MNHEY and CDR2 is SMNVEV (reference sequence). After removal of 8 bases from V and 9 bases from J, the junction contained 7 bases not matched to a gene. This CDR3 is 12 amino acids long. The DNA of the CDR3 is TGTGCCAGCTCAGACAGGGGGGGGGCCCAGTACTTC. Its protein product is CASSDRGGAQYF.

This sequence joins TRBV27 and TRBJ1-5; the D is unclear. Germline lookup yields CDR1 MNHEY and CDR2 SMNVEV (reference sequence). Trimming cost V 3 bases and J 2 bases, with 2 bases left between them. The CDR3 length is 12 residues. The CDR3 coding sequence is TGTGCCAGCAGTTTCGGCAATCAGCCCCAGCATTTT. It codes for CASSFGNQPQHF.